These 19 T cell receptor beta chains were sequenced from one sample in a study of T cell responses to AZD1222 COVID-19 vaccine. Sequencing was performed with immunoSEQ multiplex PCR; in TCRdb, only in-frame clones are kept and a portion is missing. The sample includes about 100,000 clones, under 95% seen only once; the top ten take 5% to 8%. The sequences come from peripheral blood, collected 28 days after the second AZD1222 dose. The receptors were sampled from an adult who received the AZD1222 COVID-19 vaccine.

The rearrangement links TRBV2 to TRBJ1-6; unclear D gene. The CDR3 covers 14 residues. CDR1 SNHLY and CDR2 FYNNEI come from the germline V gene. Trimming stripped 4 bases from V and 2 bases from J, with 6 bases between. CDR3 DNA: TGTGCCAGCAGTGCCCTGACCTATAATTCACCCCTCCACTTT. Translating it yields CASSALTYNSPLHF. Full variable domain (rest looked up from reference TRBV2 and TRBJ1-6): EPEVTQTPSHQVTQMGQEVILRCVPISNHLYFYWYRQILGQKVEFLVSFYNNEISEKSEIFDDQFSVERPDGSNFTLKIRSTKLEDSAMYFCASSALTYNSPLHFGNGTRLTVT.

The gene calls are TRBV3-1 (or the pseudogene TRBV3-2) and TRBJ2-7, with 7 positions matching TRBD2. Trimming took 4 bases from V and 4 from J; bases not matched to a gene: 7. Germline CDR1 is LGHDT and CDR2 is YNNKEL (reference sequence). The CDR3 length is 14 residues. The DNA for the CDR3 is TGTGCCAGCAGCCCGACAGCAGCGGGGTACGAGCAGTACTTC. It is translated as CASSPTAAGYEQYF.

The V call is TRBV27, the J call TRBJ2-2; no clear D. Germline-derived CDR1 and CDR2 are MNHEY and SMNVEV (reference sequence). V was shortened by 3 bases and J by 2 bases, with 7 bases between the two germline ends. This CDR3 region has 14 residues. CDR3 loop: CASSLGSNTGELFF. The CDR3 DNA sequence: TGTGCCAGCAGTTTGGGCTCAAACACCGGGGAGCTGTTTTTT.

The gene calls are TRBV5-6 and TRBJ1-2; the D gene is possibly TRBD1 (5 bases). The germline gives CDR1 SGHDT, CDR2 YYEEEE. V was trimmed by 4 bases and J by 7 bases, leaving 14 bases between them. The CDR3 covers 13 residues. The CDR3 sequence is CASSHGGDPGYTF. CDR3 sequence (DNA): TGTGCCAGCAGCCACGGGGGGGATCCTGGCTACACCTTC.

The rearrangement links TRBV11-2 to TRBJ2-7; D ambiguous. V dropped 3 bases and J dropped 1 base, with 4 bases sitting between them. The CDR3 sequence is 12 residues long. Germline CDR1 SGHAT, CDR2 FQNNGV. CDR3 protein: CASSFSSYEQYF. The CDR3 bases are TGTGCCAGCAGCTTTTCTTCCTACGAGCAGTACTTC.

The rearrangement joins TRBV7-9 to TRBJ1-6; D not certain. The CDR3 spans 14 residues. Trimming took 2 bases from V and 10 from J, leaving 12 bases between them. CDR1 is SEHNR and CDR2 is FQNEAQ in the germline V gene (reference sequence). For the CDR3, the DNA is TGTGCCAGCAGCTTAACCGCGGCTCGATCACCCCTCCACTTT. Translating gives CASSLTAARSPLHF.

The chain combines TRBV5-4 with TRBJ1-1, with no clear D. Trimming removed 2 bases at V and 3 bases at J, with 5 bases between. Germline V gene lookup returns CDR1 SGHNT and CDR2 YYREEE (reference sequence). The CDR3 is 12 amino acids. CDR3 sequence: CASSFGDTEAFF. The DNA of the CDR3 is TGTGCCAGCAGCTTCGGAGACACTGAAGCTTTCTTT.

The chain has TRBV4-1 and TRBJ2-3; D assignment may be TRBD1 or TRBD2 (6 bases each). CDR1 and CDR2 (germline): MGHRA, YSYEKL. The V end lost 6 bases, the J end lost 2 bases, and 12 bases lay between the germline ends. The CDR3 contains 14 residues. The DNA of the CDR3 is TGCGCCAGCAGTCCGCGGGACAACACAGATACGCAGTATTTT. This codes for CASSPRDNTDTQYF.

The V gene is TRBV6-5, the J gene TRBJ1-2, with a tentative D call TRBD1 (5 bases). Germline-derived CDR1 and CDR2 are MNHEY and SVGAGI. V lost 0 bases to trimming and J lost 4 bases, with 15 bases between them. The CDR3 sequence is 16 residues long. The CDR3 is CASSYSMGPWGYGYTF. CDR3 DNA: TGTGCCAGCAGTTACTCGATGGGACCCTGGGGCTATGGCTACACCTTC.

The DNA of the CDR3 is TGTGCCTGGAGTAAAAGGTACGGCAATCAGCCCCAGCATTTT. Translated, it gives CAWSKRYGNQPQHF. This chain links TRBV30 with TRBJ1-5, with D uncertain. Trimming removed 2 bases from V and 2 bases from J, with 10 bases in between. The germline CDR1 and CDR2 sequences are GTSNPN and SVGIG (reference sequence). This CDR3 comprises 14 residues.

The chain is built from TRBV3-1 (or the pseudogene TRBV3-2) and TRBJ2-7; D not resolved. V was trimmed by 4 bases and J by 3 bases, leaving 4 bases between them. In germline, CDR1 is LGHDT, CDR2 YNNKEL (reference sequence). CDR3 length: 11 residues. CDR3 sequence: CASSPGYEQYF. The CDR3 region has the DNA TGTGCCAGCAGCCCTGGCTACGAGCAGTACTTC.

This chain joins TRBV6-5 and TRBJ2-7, with TRBD1 matching over 9 bases. The CDR3 has 13 amino acids. Germline V gene sequence: CDR1 MNHEY, CDR2 SVGAGI. With V trimmed by 6 bases and J by 3 bases, 3 bases remained unmatched. CDR3 protein: CASRGGQGYEQYF. The CDR3 DNA follows: TGTGCCAGCAGGGGGGGACAGGGCTACGAGCAGTACTTC.

CDR3 sequence: CASSLVPQGVETQYF. DNA for the CDR3: TGCGCCAGCAGCTTGGTCCCGCAGGGAGTGGAGACCCAGTACTTC. The J gene is TRBJ2-5, the V gene TRBV5-1; tentatively, D is TRBD1 or TRBD2 (5 bases each). The germline V and J ends were trimmed by 0 bases and 5 bases, with 14 bases remaining between them. Germline CDR1 SGHRS, CDR2 YFSETQ. This CDR3 is 15 amino acids long. Using reference TRBV5-1 and TRBJ2-5 for the parts outside the CDR3, the full variable domain is KAGVTQTPRYLIKTRGQQVTLSCSPISGHRSVSWYQQTPGQGLQFLFEYFSETQRNKGNFPGRFSGRQFSNSRSEMNVSTLELGDSALYLCASSLVPQGVETQYFGPGTRLLVL.

The chain links TRBV27 to TRBJ2-1; TRBD2 aligns across 7 bases. The germline CDR1 and CDR2 sequences are MNHEY and SMNVEV (reference sequence). This CDR3 contains 17 residues. J was trimmed by 5 bases and V by 3 bases; bases with no gene match: 13. The CDR3 sequence is CASSFFEAGSLNNEQFF. CDR3 sequence (DNA): TGTGCCAGCAGTTTCTTCGAAGCGGGAAGTCTCAACAATGAGCAGTTCTTC.

The chain links TRBV4-3 to TRBJ2-5; D unclear. The V end was cut by 0 bases, the J end by 3 bases, with 5 bases between. The length of the CDR3 is 13 residues. Germline CDR1 and CDR2: LGHNA and YSLEER. In DNA form, the CDR3 reads TGCGCCAGCAGCCAAGATGGCGAAGAGACCCAGTACTTC. As protein: CASSQDGEETQYF.

The chain joins TRBV18 to TRBJ2-1; D could derive from TRBD1 or TRBD2 (6 bases each). Germline V gene data show CDR1 as KGHSH and CDR2 as LQKENI. The CDR3 runs to 15 residues. Trimming removed 0 bases from V and 8 bases from J, with 14 bases in between. CDR3 in amino acids: CASSPPGGRSDEQFF. The CDR3 DNA follows: TGTGCCAGCTCACCACCCGGGGGCCGGAGCGATGAGCAGTTCTTC. The full variable domain, rest sourced from reference TRBV18 and TRBJ2-1, is NAGVMQNPRHLVRRRGQEARLRCSPMKGHSHVYWYRQLPEEGLKFMVYLQKENIIDESGMPKERFSAEFPKEGPSILRIQQVVRGDSAAYFCASSPPGGRSDEQFFGPGTRLTVL.

The chain carries TRBV14 and TRBJ2-1; D uncertain. V was shortened by 4 bases and J by 4 bases, with 14 bases between the two germline ends. This CDR3 spans 15 amino acids. The germline V gene has CDR1 SGHDN and CDR2 FVKESK. The CDR3 bases are TGTGCCAGCAGCCCATACCAAGGGTTTTACAATGAGCAGTTCTTC. Amino acids: CASSPYQGFYNEQFF.

The chain is built from TRBV27 and TRBJ1-6, with D unresolved. V lost 4 bases and J 6 bases, leaving 13 bases between the germline ends. The CDR3 length is 15 residues. Per germline, CDR1 MNHEY and CDR2 SMNVEV (reference sequence). The CDR3 reads CASSSRSAANSPLHF. The CDR3 coding sequence is TGTGCCAGCAGTTCGCGTTCTGCGGCTAATTCACCCCTCCACTTT.

This clone was seen only once. The chain recombines TRBV5-4 with TRBJ1-2; no reliable D call. Trimming took off 1 base at V and 4 bases at J, with 11 bases between the two ends. The CDR3 has 14 amino acids. Germline V gene sequence: CDR1 SGHNT, CDR2 YYREEE (reference sequence). Here the CDR3 DNA reads TGTGCCAGCAGCTTGAGCTCAGGTCTCTATGGCTACACCTTC. This codes for CASSLSSGLYGYTF.